A selection of T cell receptor beta chains follows, all from one sample in a study of human versus mouse CDR3 diversity and MHC coevolution. TCRdb's copy holds only in-frame clones and misses some; the assay was immunoSEQ multiplex PCR. This sample has 86,000 or so clones; about 93% occur once, and the top ten carry 1.1% to 1.5%. Sequenced sample: naive CD4+ T cells from blood. All receptors come from a person aged 30-69 years in good health. The CDR3 runs from the conserved cysteine through the conserved F or W. The order of the fields is V gene, D gene, J gene, CDR3 length, CDR3 protein, CDR3 DNA. D genes are given only for firm matches.

TRBV28,TRBD1,TRBJ2-1,16,CASSIPTGGARSEQFF,TGTGCCAGCAGTATCCCGACAGGGGGCGCGAGGAGTGAGCAGTTCTTC
TRBV2,-,TRBJ1-5,14,CASSAARGYQPQHF,TGTGCCAGCAGTGCGGCCAGGGGATATCAGCCCCAGCATTTT
TRBV7-3,-,TRBJ2-2,17,CASSLTGAGWNTGELFF,TGTGCCAGCAGCTTAACGGGAGCGGGCTGGAACACCGGGGAGCTGTTTTTT
TRBV5-4,-,TRBJ1-4,14,CASSLRGAVEKLFF,TGTGCCAGCAGCTTGAGGGGCGCAGTTGAAAAACTGTTTTTT
TRBV7-3,TRBD1,TRBJ1-1,17,CASSLWTGRKGNTEAFF,TGTGCCAGCAGCTTATGGACAGGGCGAAAGGGGAACACTGAAGCTTTCTTT
TRBV7-6,-,TRBJ2-2,15,CASSLAQGNTGELFF,TGTGCCAGCAGCTTAGCACAGGGGAACACCGGGGAGCTGTTTTTT
TRBV7-9,TRBD1,TRBJ2-7,14,CASSSRQGAYEQYF,TGTGCCAGCAGCTCACGACAGGGGGCCTACGAGCAGTACTTC
TRBV2,-,TRBJ1-5,14,CASSVGVSNQPQHF,TGTGCCAGCAGTGTCGGTGTTAGCAATCAGCCCCAGCATTTT
TRBV4-1,-,TRBJ1-6,16,CASSQEEQILSSPLHF,TGCGCCAGCAGCCAAGAGGAACAGATTTTGAGTTCACCCCTCCACTTT
TRBV23-1,TRBD1,TRBJ2-3,15,CASSRGTGATDTQYF,TGCGCCAGCAGCCGGGGGACAGGGGCCACAGATACGCAGTATTTT
TRBV7-2,TRBD1,TRBJ1-2,16,CASSLLSGTGIYGYTF,TGTGCCAGCAGTTTACTTTCTGGGACAGGGATCTATGGCTACACCTTC
TRBV4-3,-,TRBJ1-4,19,CASSQEYSGRPATNEKLFF,TGCGCCAGCAGCCAAGAATACTCTGGCAGGCCAGCAACTAATGAAAAACTGTTTTTT
TRBV7-2,TRBD2,TRBJ2-1,19,CASSLNRERGLAGAHEQFF,TGTGCCAGCAGCTTAAACAGGGAAAGGGGCCTAGCGGGAGCCCATGAGCAGTTCTTC
TRBV5-3,TRBD1,TRBJ1-3,18,CARSFSQGESVGGNTIYF,TGTGCCAGAAGCTTTTCCCAGGGGGAGTCCGTGGGTGGAAACACCATATATTTT
TRBV6-4,-,TRBJ1-5,13,CASSVRDNQPQHF,TGTGCCAGCAGTGTCAGGGACAATCAGCCCCAGCATTTT
TRBV19,-,TRBJ2-2,14,CASNDKRYTGELFF,TGTGCCAGTAACGACAAGCGGTACACCGGGGAGCTGTTTTTT
TRBV6-5,-,TRBJ2-7,14,CASSRTDSSYEQYF,TGTGCCAGCAGTCGGACCGACAGCTCCTACGAGCAGTACTTC